The sequence of this TCR beta chain was determined in a study of T cell clonotyping in hematopoietic cell transplantation. Findings and limits, study-wide: After transplant, recipient diversity fell while pathologically expanded clonotypes grew through day 180. Without cell sorting, CD4 versus CD8 contributions remain unresolved.

Blood collection times were about day -28 and days 30, 100, 180 posttransplant. Using immunoSEQ multiplex PCR, the repertoire was profiled, and TCRdb retains in-frame clones only, with some absent. The sample carries roughly 15,000 clones, approximately 87% recorded once. This clone was picked up one time. Its specificity is not known. Germline CDR1 is PRHDT and CDR2 is FYEKMQ (reference sequence). This CDR3 is built from 15 residues. The V and J ends lost 0 bases and 7 bases respectively, with 10 bases between them. The V and J genes are TRBV13 and TRBJ1-6; D is perhaps TRBD1 (5 bases). The source was PBMCs, collected 100 days after allogeneic stem cell transplant. This TCR derives from a male patient in his sixties or seventies who had an allogeneic stem cell transplant from a related donor, so the T cells may come from the graft donor. Some clones in this sample may be carry-over from other donors' samples. The CDR3 bases are TGTGCCAGCAGCTTAGGAGGGGTTGGGAATTCACCCCTCCACTTT. Translated: CASSLGGVGNSPLHF.